This T cell receptor (beta chain) was documented in a study of T-cell reconstitution after alpha-beta-depleted transplantation in children. Findings of the study overall: The origin of high day-60 TCRbeta diversity in some patients lay in surviving recipient T cells and thymic progenitors. Once a year had passed after transplant, T-cell counts and diversity came mostly from newly produced T cells.

This clonotype was recorded only once. What it recognizes is unknown. Germline V gene sequence: CDR1 SGDLS, CDR2 YYNGEE. The germline V and J ends were trimmed by 6 bases and 5 bases, with 16 bases remaining between them. CDR3 length: 14 residues. Preparation of the TCRbeta library involved a method that used unique molecular identifiers. TCRdb reprocessed the PCR reads with MiXCR, giving one entry per CDR3 protein. The sample shows roughly 17,000 distinct CDR3 sequences, around 12% of them seen only once. V gene TRBV9 combines with J gene TRBJ2-3; D assignment may be TRBD1 or TRBD2 (5 bases each). The source of this sequence is a boy under two years old who had a stem cell transplant for Wiskott-Aldrich syndrome, so the T cells may come from the graft donor. The sample here was PBMCs, mostly from graft donor cells, taken 180 days after TCRalphabeta/CD19-depleted stem cell transplant. The CDR3 DNA sequence: TGTGCCAGCACAGGGAGCTCATGGGGAGATACGCAGTATTTT. This translates into CASTGSSWGDTQYF.